This T cell receptor (beta chain) was captured in a study of metastatic and nonmetastatic thyroid tumors. Study as a whole: Samples came from malignant and benign thyroid patients, and repertoires were compared across blood and tumor or nodule tissue.

Findings and caveats of the study: Reports indicated that malignant thyroid tumors showed significantly higher TCR beta diversity than benign nodules did, in blood and tumor.

Worth noting for this clone: Its cognate antigen is unknown.

Every patient was untreated before thyroid surgery. Per the authors' pipeline: CDR3 was compared across clinicopathological groups, and the resulting differences were used to build a distant-metastasis classifier for papillary thyroid cancer. Through MiXCR, TCRdb re-clonotyped the PCR reads. These V and J calls are TCRdb output, not the study's own analysis. The repertoire holds over 5,500 clones, 30% to 35% seen once, with roughly 38% in the top ten. This receptor was identified in a female donor with papillary thyroid cancer or a benign thyroid nodule (not recorded which). Some clones in this sample may be carry-over from other donors' samples. Sample: adjacent normal tissue.

Here the CDR3 DNA reads TGTGCCAGCAGTCAGGTGGGAGAGACCCAGTACTTC. Protein sequence: CASSQVGETQYF. The chain combines TRBV6-5 with TRBJ2-5; no clear D. Germline values: CDR1 MNHEY, CDR2 SVGAGI. The CDR3 loop spans 12 amino acids. V lost 5 bases to trimming and J lost 4 bases, with 8 bases between them.